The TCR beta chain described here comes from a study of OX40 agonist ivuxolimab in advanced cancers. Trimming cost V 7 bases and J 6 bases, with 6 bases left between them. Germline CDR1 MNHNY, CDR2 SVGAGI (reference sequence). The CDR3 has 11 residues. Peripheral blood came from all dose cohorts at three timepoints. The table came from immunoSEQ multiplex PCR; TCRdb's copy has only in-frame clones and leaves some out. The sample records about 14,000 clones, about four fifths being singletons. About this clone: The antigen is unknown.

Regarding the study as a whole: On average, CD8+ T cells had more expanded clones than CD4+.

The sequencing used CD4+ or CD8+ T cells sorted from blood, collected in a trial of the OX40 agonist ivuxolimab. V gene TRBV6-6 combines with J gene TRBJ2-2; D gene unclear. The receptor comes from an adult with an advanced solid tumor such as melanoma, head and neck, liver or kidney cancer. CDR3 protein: CASIFSGELFF. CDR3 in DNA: TGTGCCAGCATATTTTCCGGGGAGCTGTTTTTT.